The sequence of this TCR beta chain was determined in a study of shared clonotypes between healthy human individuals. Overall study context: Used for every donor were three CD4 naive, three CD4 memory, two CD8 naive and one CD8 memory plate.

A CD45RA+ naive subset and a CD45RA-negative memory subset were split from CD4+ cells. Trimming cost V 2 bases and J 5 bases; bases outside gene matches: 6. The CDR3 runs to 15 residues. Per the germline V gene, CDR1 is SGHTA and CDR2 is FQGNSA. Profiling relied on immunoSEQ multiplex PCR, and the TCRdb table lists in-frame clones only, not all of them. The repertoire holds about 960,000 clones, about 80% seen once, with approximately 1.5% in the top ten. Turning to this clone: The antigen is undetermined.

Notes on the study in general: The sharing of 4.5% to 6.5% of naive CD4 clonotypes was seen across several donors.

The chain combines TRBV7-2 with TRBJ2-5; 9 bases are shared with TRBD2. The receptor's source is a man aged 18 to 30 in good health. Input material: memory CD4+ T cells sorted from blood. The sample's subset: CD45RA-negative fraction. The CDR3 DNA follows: TGTGCCAGCAGCTTAAGGCGGACTAGCGTTGAGACCCAGTACTTC. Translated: CASSLRRTSVETQYF.